Following are 9 T cell receptor beta chains from one sample sequenced in a study of cytomegalovirus exposure and HLA in healthy donors. Both 60 Vbeta primers and 13 Jbeta primers went into the PCR. Sequencing was performed with immunoSEQ multiplex PCR; in TCRdb, only in-frame clones are kept and a portion is missing. Seen here are around 150,000 clones, around 79% observed once, and the top ten hold 3% to 3.5%. Sequenced input: PBMCs. Source of these receptors: a woman in her thirties or forties in good health and CMV-seronegative.

V and J are TRBV5-1 and TRBJ2-3; D is perhaps TRBD2 (5 bases). The CDR3 totals 15 residues. V gave up 3 bases and J gave up 0 bases, with 11 bases separating them. The V gene's germline CDR1 is SGHRS and CDR2 YFSETQ. The CDR3 loop is CASSSERRSTDTQYF. The CDR3 DNA sequence: TGCGCCAGCAGCTCCGAGCGGAGAAGCACAGATACGCAGTATTTT.

CDR3 region: CASLGLAGPSGANVLTF. The CDR3 DNA follows: TGTGCCAGCTTGGGACTAGCGGGTCCCTCTGGGGCCAACGTCCTGACTTTC. This chain connects TRBV5-4 to TRBJ2-6; 12 nucleotides agree with TRBD2. The CDR3 runs to 17 residues. Germline V CDR1 and CDR2: SGHNT, YYREEE (reference sequence). V was pared by 7 bases and J by 0 bases, with 5 bases of the junction left unmatched.

The rearrangement links TRBV6-1 to TRBJ2-5, with 9 bases fitting TRBD1. The DNA end lines up better with TRBJ2-7; the J call may be wrong. The CDR3 is 15 residues long. Germline-derived CDR1 and CDR2 are MNHNS and SASEGT. This chain's CDR3 is CASSEKDRGVHEQYF. The CDR3 DNA reads as TGTGCCAGCAGTGAGAAGGACAGGGGCGTCCACGAGCAGTACTTC.

There are a few counts of this clone. The V call is TRBV18, the J call TRBJ1-3, with 7 bases aligning to TRBD1. Trimming took 5 bases from V and 0 from J; bases not matched to a gene: 7. CDR3 length: 16 amino acids. CDR1 KGHSH and CDR2 LQKENI come from the germline V gene. The CDR3 DNA sequence: TGTGCCAGCTCAGCCGGGACAGCGAACTCTGGAAACACCATATATTTT. Translated: CASSAGTANSGNTIYF.

The rearrangement uses TRBV7-2 and TRBJ2-3, with no clear D. The length of the CDR3 is 16 residues. Trimming stripped 1 base from V and 0 bases from J, with 11 bases between. Per germline, CDR1 SGHTA and CDR2 FQGNSA. The CDR3 DNA reads TGTGCCAGCAGCTTAGGGTCTAGACCTAGCACAGATACGCAGTATTTT. Protein: CASSLGSRPSTDTQYF. Combining the CDR3 with reference TRBV7-2 and TRBJ2-3 gives the whole variable domain GAGVSQSPSNKVTEKGKDVELRCDPISGHTALYWYRQSLGQGLEFLIYFQGNSAPDKSGLPSDRFSAERTGGSVSTLTIQRTQQEDSAVYLCASSLGSRPSTDTQYFGPGTRLTVL.

The chain is built from TRBV10-2 and TRBJ1-6, with D unclear. This CDR3 comprises 15 residues. V was cut by 0 bases and J by 8 bases, with 11 bases left in between. Germline lookup yields CDR1 WSHSY and CDR2 SAAADI. CDR3 nucleotide sequence: TGCGCCAGCAGTGAGTCTAGGTGGAGTTATTCACCCCTCCACTTT. Translated, it gives CASSESRWSYSPLHF.

The CDR3 DNA is TGTGCCACCAGCAGAGATCCGCCGCAGGACTATGGCTACACCTTC. This encodes CATSRDPPQDYGYTF. The rearrangement links TRBV15 to TRBJ1-2; D unresolved. This CDR3 spans 15 amino acids. Per germline, CDR1 LNHNV and CDR2 YYDKDF (reference sequence). Trimming stripped 0 bases from V and 3 bases from J, with 11 bases between.

The chain has TRBV5-8 and TRBJ2-7; 12 positions agree with TRBD2. J lost 2 bases, V lost 5 bases, and 5 bases had no gene match. The CDR3 is made up of 15 amino acids. The germline V gene encodes CDR1 SGHTS and CDR2 YDEGEE. The CDR3 here is CASSPRLAGAYEQYF. CDR3 in DNA: TGTGCCAGCAGTCCCCGACTAGCGGGGGCCTACGAGCAGTACTTC.

The chain has TRBV5-1 and TRBJ2-1; possibly TRBD1 for D (6 bases). V was cut by 0 bases and J by 5 bases, with 12 bases left in between. Germline loops: CDR1 SGHRS, CDR2 YFSETQ. The CDR3 runs 15 residues. The CDR3 spells CASSLEGVPNNEQFF. The CDR3 DNA sequence: TGCGCCAGCAGCTTGGAGGGGGTTCCAAACAATGAGCAGTTCTTC. Looking up the rest from reference TRBV5-1 and TRBJ2-1 gives the full variable domain: KAGVTQTPRYLIKTRGQQVTLSCSPISGHRSVSWYQQTPGQGLQFLFEYFSETQRNKGNFPGRFSGRQFSNSRSEMNVSTLELGDSALYLCASSLEGVPNNEQFFGPGTRLTVL.